The rows below give T cell receptor beta chains drawn from one sample of a study of radiation and T cells in renal cell carcinoma. Clones were read by immunoSEQ multiplex PCR, and TCRdb kept only the in-frame ones, dropping some. The table has tens of thousands of clones, around 78% seen once. The sample here was blood, taken from a patient whose treatment included radiotherapy and nephrectomy. Receptors were obtained from a woman aged 55 to 70 with renal cell carcinoma. CDR3s include the opening cysteine and the closing phenylalanine or tryptophan. The order of the fields is V gene, CDR3 protein.

V gene: TRBV28; CDR3 protein: CASSLLGLVNYGYTF
V gene: TRBV5-6; CDR3 protein: CASSLRGGFHQPQHF
V gene: TRBV4-2; CDR3 protein: CASSQDLLTDYEQYF
V gene: TRBV19; CDR3 protein: CASSISGFSYNEQFF
V gene: TRBV19; CDR3 protein: CASSNRGGIQETQYF
V gene: TRBV6-5; CDR3 protein: CASSYTGQGVGQPQHF
V gene: TRBV6-5; CDR3 protein: CASSSTSGADTQYF
V gene: TRBV6-5; CDR3 protein: CASSSDRGNYGYTF
V gene: TRBV11-2; CDR3 protein: CASSPAGTGWREQFF
V gene: TRBV5-1; CDR3 protein: CASSPFTGDNSPLHF
V gene: TRBV14; CDR3 protein: CASSPSGYEQFF
V gene: TRBV6-1; CDR3 protein: CASNDRGNQPQHF
V gene: TRBV7-2; CDR3 protein: CASSLGRLSGNTIYF
V gene: TRBV5-4; CDR3 protein: CASSLVGGLNTEAFF
V gene: TRBV5-1; CDR3 protein: CASSLGTGYYEQYF
V gene: TRBV6-1; CDR3 protein: CASSPATDTQYF
V gene: TRBV4-2; CDR3 protein: CASSQDLTRSGRAQETQYF
V gene: TRBV4-2; CDR3 protein: CASSQDLGAGGTEAFF
V gene: TRBV9; CDR3 protein: CASSAGQGLILNTEAFF
V gene: TRBV6-6; CDR3 protein: CASSPGVTGGYEQYF
V gene: TRBV19; CDR3 protein: CASSIGALATGAYEQYF
V gene: TRBV6-6; CDR3 protein: CASSKDPSYSNQPQHF
V gene: TRBV4-2; CDR3 protein: CASSQEAAIPDTQYF
V gene: TRBV6-1; CDR3 protein: CASSDTQGSGYTF
V gene: TRBV11-3; CDR3 protein: CASSKGEPGLSDTEAFF
V gene: TRBV28; CDR3 protein: CASSLGGLAGFQFF
V gene: TRBV27; CDR3 protein: CASSFSGWSDEKLFF
V gene: TRBV19; CDR3 protein: CASSEGLGETQYF
V gene: TRBV9; CDR3 protein: CASSARGQGGETQYF
V gene: TRBV11-2; CDR3 protein: CASSFFGKSHEQYF